This entry features one T cell receptor (beta chain) sequence. What it recognizes is unknown. These data originate in a study of PD-1 blockade in mismatch repair-deficient tumors. Indicated time point: identical roughly 10-day culture without peptide (control). A few pembrolizumab responders had their TCRs sequenced. A roughly 11-day in vitro culture was run per each of about seven reactive peptides. With 1 base removed from V and 5 bases from J, the gap between germline ends came to 17 bases. This CDR3 has 16 amino acids. The germline V gene has CDR1 SGHNT and CDR2 YENEEA. The data were produced by immunoSEQ multiplex PCR, yet TCRdb's version contains in-frame clones alone and is incomplete. The sample has over 11,000 clones, 85% to 90% seen once.

The genes are TRBV11-3 and TRBJ1-2, with no clear D. Material: cells cultured in vitro, obtained from a patient treated with pembrolizumab. The receptor was isolated from an adult with mismatch repair-deficient cancer. The DNA of the CDR3 is TGTGCCAGCAGCTTAGTTTTGGACCGGGGTGAGTATGGCTACACCTTC. Encoded protein: CASSLVLDRGEYGYTF.